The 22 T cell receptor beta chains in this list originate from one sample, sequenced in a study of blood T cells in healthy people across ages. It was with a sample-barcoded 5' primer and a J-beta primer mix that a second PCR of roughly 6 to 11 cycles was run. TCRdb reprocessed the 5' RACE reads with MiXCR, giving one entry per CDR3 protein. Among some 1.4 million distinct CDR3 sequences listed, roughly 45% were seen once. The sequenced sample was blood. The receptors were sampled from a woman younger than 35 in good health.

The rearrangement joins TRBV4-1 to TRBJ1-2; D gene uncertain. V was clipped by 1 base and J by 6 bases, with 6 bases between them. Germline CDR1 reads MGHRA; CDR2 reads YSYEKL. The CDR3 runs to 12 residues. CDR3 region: CASSQGLNGYTF. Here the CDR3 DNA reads TGCGCCAGCAGCCAAGGACTTAATGGCTACACCTTC.

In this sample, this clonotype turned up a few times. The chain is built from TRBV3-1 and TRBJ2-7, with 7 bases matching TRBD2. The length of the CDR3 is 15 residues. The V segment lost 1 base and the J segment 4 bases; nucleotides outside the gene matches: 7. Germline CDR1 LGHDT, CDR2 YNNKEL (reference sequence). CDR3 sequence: CASSQALGLVYEQYF. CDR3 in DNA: TGTGCCAGCAGCCAAGCCCTCGGACTAGTTTACGAGCAGTACTTC.

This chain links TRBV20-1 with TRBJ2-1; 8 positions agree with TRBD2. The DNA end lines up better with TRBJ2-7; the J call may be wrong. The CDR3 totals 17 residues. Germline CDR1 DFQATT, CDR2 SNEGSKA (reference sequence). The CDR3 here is CSARDVILAGFYNEQYF. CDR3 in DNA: TGCAGTGCTAGAGATGTTATTCTAGCGGGTTTCTACAATGAGCAGTACTTC.

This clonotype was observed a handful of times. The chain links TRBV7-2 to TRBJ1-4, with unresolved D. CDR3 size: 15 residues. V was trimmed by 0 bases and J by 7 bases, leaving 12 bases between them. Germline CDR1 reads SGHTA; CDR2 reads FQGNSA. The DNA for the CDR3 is TGTGCCAGCAGCTTAGCCCGGCTGAGTAGTGAAAAACTGTTTTTT. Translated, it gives CASSLARLSSEKLFF. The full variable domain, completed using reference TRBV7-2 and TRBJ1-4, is GAGVSQSPSNKVTEKGKDVELRCDPISGHTALYWYRQSLGQGLEFLIYFQGNSAPDKSGLPSDRFSAERTGGSVSTLTIQRTQQEDSAVYLCASSLARLSSEKLFFGSGTQLSVL.

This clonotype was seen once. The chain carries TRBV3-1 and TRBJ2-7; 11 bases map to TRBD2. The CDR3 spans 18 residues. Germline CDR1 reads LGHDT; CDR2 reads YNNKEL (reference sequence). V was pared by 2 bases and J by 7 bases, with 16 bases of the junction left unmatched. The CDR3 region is CASSQRGTGLAAYNEQYF. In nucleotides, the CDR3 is TGTGCCAGCAGCCAAAGGGGCACGGGACTAGCGGCTTACAATGAGCAGTACTTC.

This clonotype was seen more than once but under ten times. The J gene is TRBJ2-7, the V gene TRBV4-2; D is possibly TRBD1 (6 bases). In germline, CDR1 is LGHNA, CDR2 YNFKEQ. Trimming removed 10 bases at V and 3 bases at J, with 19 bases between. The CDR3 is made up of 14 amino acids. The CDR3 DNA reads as TGTGCCACGCAGCCAGGGGTCGGAGGCTACGAGCAGTACTTC. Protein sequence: CATQPGVGGYEQYF.

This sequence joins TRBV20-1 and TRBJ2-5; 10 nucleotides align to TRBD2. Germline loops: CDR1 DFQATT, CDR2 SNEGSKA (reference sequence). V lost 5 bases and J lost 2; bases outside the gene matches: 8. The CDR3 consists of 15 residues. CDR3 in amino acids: CSAVRLAGDQETQYF. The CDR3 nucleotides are TGCAGTGCTGTCCGACTAGCGGGTGATCAAGAGACCCAGTACTTC.

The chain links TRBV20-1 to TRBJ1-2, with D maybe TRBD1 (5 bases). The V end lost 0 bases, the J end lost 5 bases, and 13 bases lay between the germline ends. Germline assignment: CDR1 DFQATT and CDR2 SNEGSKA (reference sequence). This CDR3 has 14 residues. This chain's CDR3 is CSARDPGRVYGYTF. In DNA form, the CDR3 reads TGCAGTGCTAGAGATCCGGGACGGGTATATGGCTACACCTTC.

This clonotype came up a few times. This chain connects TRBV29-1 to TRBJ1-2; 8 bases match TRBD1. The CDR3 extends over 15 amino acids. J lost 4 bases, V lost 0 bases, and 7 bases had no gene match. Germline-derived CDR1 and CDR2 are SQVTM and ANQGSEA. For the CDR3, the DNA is TGCAGCGTTGAAGAGTCCCGGGACAGGAGCTATGGCTACACCTTC. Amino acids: CSVEESRDRSYGYTF.

The CDR3 reads CASSGRYGSYEQYF. The CDR3, as DNA: TGTGCCAGCAGTGGCCGGTACGGATCCTACGAGCAGTACTTC. The V call is TRBV12-3 or TRBV12-4, the J call TRBJ2-4; no reliable D call. The DNA end lines up better with TRBJ2-7; the J call may be wrong. This CDR3 comprises 14 residues.

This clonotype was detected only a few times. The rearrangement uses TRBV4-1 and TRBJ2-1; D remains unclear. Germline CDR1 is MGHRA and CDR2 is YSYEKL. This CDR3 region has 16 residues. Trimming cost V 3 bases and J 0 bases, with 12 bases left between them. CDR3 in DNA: TGCGCCAGCAGCCAGCGTTTAGTGAGCTCCTACAATGAGCAGTTCTTC. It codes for CASSQRLVSSYNEQFF.

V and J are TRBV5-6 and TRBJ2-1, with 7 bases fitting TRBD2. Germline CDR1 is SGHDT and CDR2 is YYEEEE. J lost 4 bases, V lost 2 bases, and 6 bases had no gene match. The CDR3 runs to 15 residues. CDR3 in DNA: TGTGCCAGCAGCTTCGGAGCTAGCGGTTACAATGAGCAGTTCTTC. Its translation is CASSFGASGYNEQFF.

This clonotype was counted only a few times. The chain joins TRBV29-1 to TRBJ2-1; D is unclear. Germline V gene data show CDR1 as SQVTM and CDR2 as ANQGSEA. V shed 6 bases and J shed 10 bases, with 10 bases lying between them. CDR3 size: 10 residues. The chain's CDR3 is CSVSVDEQFF. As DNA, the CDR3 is TGCAGCGTCTCAGTAGACGAGCAGTTCTTC.

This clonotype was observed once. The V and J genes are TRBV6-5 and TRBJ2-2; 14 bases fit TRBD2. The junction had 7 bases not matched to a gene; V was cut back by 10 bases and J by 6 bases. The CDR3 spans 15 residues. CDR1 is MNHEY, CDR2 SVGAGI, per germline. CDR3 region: CAIGLAGGTAGELFF. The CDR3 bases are TGTGCCATAGGACTAGCGGGAGGAACGGCCGGGGAGCTGTTTTTT.

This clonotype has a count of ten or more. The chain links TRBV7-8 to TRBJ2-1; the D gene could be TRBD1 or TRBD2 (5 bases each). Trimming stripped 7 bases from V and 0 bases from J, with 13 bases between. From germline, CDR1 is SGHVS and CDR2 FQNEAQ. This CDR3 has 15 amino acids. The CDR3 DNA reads TGTGCCAGCACCGGGACCTCGAGCTCCTACAATGAGCAGTTCTTC. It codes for CASTGTSSSYNEQFF.

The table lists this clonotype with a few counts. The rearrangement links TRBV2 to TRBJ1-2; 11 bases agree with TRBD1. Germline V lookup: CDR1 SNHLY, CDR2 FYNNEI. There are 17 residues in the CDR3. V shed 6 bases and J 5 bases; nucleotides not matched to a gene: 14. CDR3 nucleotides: TGTGCCAGCAGCGTTAGGCGGACAGGGGGCGTGAAGTATGGCTACACCTTC. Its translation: CASSVRRTGGVKYGYTF. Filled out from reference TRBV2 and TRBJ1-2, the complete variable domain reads EPEVTQTPSHQVTQMGQEVILRCVPISNHLYFYWYRQILGQKVEFLVSFYNNEISEKSEIFDDQFSVERPDGSNFTLKIRSTKLEDSAMYFCASSVRRTGGVKYGYTFGSGTRLTVV.

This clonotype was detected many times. CDR3 region: CSVIRIGDSYEQYF. CDR3 DNA: TGCAGCGTTATAAGAATAGGGGACTCCTACGAGCAGTACTTC. V gene TRBV29-1 combines with J gene TRBJ2-7, with a weak D call TRBD1 (5 bases). Germline CDR1 is SQVTM and CDR2 is ANQGSEA. The V gene lost 5 bases and the J gene lost 0 bases, with 14 bases spanning the gap. The CDR3 is 14 residues long.

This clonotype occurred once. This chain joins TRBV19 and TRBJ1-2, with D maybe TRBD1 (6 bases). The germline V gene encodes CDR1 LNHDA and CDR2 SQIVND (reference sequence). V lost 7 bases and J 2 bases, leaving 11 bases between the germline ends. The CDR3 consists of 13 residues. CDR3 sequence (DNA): TGTGCCAGTATCCAGGGGAGAAACTATGGCTACACCTTC. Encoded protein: CASIQGRNYGYTF.

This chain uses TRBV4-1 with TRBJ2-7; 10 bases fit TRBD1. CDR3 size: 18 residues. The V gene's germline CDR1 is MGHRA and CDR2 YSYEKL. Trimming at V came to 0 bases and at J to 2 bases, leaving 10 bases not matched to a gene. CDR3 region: CASSQDQGQGFSPYEQYF. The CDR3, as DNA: TGCGCCAGCAGCCAAGATCAGGGACAGGGGTTTAGCCCCTACGAGCAGTACTTC.

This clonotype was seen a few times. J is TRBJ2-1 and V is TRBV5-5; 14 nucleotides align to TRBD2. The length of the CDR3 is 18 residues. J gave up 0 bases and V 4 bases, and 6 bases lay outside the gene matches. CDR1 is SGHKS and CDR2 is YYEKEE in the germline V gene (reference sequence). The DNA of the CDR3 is TGTGCCAGCAGCCGGACTAGCGGGGGGCAAAGCTCCTACAATGAGCAGTTCTTC. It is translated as CASSRTSGGQSSYNEQFF.

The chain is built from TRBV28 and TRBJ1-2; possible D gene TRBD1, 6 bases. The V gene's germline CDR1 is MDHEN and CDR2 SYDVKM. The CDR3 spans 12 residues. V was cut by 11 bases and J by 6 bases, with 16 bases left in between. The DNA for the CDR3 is TGTGCCCTTTCGGCAGGGGTAGATGGCTACACCTTC. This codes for CALSAGVDGYTF.

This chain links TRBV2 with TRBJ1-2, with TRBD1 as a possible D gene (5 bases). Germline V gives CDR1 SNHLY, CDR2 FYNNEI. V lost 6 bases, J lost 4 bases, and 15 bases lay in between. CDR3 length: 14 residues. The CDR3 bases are TGTGCCAGCAGCAATCTCAGGGTTCGCTATGGCTACACCTTC. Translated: CASSNLRVRYGYTF.